A single sample gave rise to the 5 T cell receptor beta chains below, sequenced in a study of cytotoxic CD8 clonotypes in ibrutinib-treated CLL. Sequencing was performed with immunoSEQ multiplex PCR; in TCRdb, only in-frame clones are kept and a portion is missing. The table records under 200,000 clones, 81% of them present only once. This specimen was PBMCs, taken after 12 months of ibrutinib treatment. The receptors derive from a human donor with chronic lymphocytic leukemia.

V gene TRBV18 combines with J gene TRBJ2-7; D is possibly TRBD1 (6 bases). This CDR3 spans 13 amino acids. Deletions cut 2 bases from V and 2 bases from J, with 7 bases between. CDR1 and CDR2 from the germline V gene are KGHSH and LQKENI. CDR3 in amino acids: CASSPGQTYEQYF. The CDR3 nucleotides read TGTGCCAGCTCACCAGGACAGACCTACGAGCAGTACTTC.

V usage is TRBV10-3 and J usage is TRBJ1-5; D is uncertain. Germline V gene data show CDR1 as ENHRY and CDR2 as SYGVKD. The CDR3 extends over 15 amino acids. Trimming stripped 3 bases from V and 0 bases from J, with 9 bases between. The CDR3 DNA reads TGTGCCATCAGTGAACGCCAGAATAGCAATCAGCCCCAGCATTTT. Translated, it gives CAISERQNSNQPQHF.

This clone has just a few counts. V and J are TRBV9 and TRBJ2-7; no clear D. V was cut by 0 bases and J by 3 bases, with 10 bases left in between. In germline, CDR1 is SGDLS, CDR2 YYNGEE. CDR3 length equals 14 residues. The CDR3 region has the DNA TGTGCCAGCAGCGTAGGCAGCCAAAACTACGAGCAGTACTTC. Translating gives CASSVGSQNYEQYF.

The chain carries TRBV5-1 and TRBJ2-3; tentatively, D is TRBD1 (6 bases). The germline V gene encodes CDR1 SGHRS and CDR2 YFSETQ. Trimming cost V 0 bases and J 3 bases, with 11 bases left between them. The CDR3 sequence is 15 residues long. The CDR3 region is CASSLGWGQTDTQYF. The CDR3, as DNA: TGCGCCAGCAGCTTGGGTTGGGGGCAGACAGATACGCAGTATTTT.

This clone has only one observation. The V gene is TRBV28, the J gene TRBJ2-5, with 8 bases identical to TRBD2. With V trimmed by 3 bases and J by 5 bases, 5 bases remained unmatched. The germline V gene has CDR1 MDHEN and CDR2 SYDVKM. This CDR3 region has 14 residues. CDR3 nucleotides: TGTGCCAGCAGTTTGCCGGGGGGGGCTGAGACCCAGTACTTC. Translated, it gives CASSLPGGAETQYF.